The 12 T cell receptor beta chains below were found in one sample sequenced in a study of cytomegalovirus exposure and HLA in healthy donors. The PCR ran on 60 Vbeta and 13 Jbeta primers. Sequencing used immunoSEQ multiplex PCR; TCRdb keeps in-frame clones, though not all of them. The data hold about 180,000 clones, with roughly 79% observed a single time. The sequencing sample was made of PBMCs. The receptors stem from a woman aged 50 to 60 in good health and CMV-seropositive.

The rearrangement uses TRBV6-1 and TRBJ1-2; 7 bases line up with TRBD1. Germline values: CDR1 MNHNS, CDR2 SASEGT. This CDR3 spans 15 amino acids. The V gene end was trimmed by 2 bases and the J gene end by 4 bases; junction bases not matched to a gene: 7. The CDR3 bases are TGTGCCAGCAGTGAAAACCAGGGGGGATTCTATGGCTACACCTTC. Translating it yields CASSENQGGFYGYTF.

The CDR3 region is CASSLWQGVTEAFF. DNA of the CDR3: TGCGCCAGCAGCTTGTGGCAGGGGGTCACTGAAGCTTTCTTT. The chain employs TRBV5-1 and TRBJ1-1, with 7 bases fitting TRBD1. The ends lost 1 base at V and 4 bases at J; junction bases unmatched: 4. CDR3 length: 14 amino acids. CDR1 is SGHRS, CDR2 YFSETQ, per germline. The full variable domain, its missing parts supplied by reference TRBV5-1 and TRBJ1-1, is KAGVTQTPRYLIKTRGQQVTLSCSPISGHRSVSWYQQTPGQGLQFLFEYFSETQRNKGNFPGRFSGRQFSNSRSEMNVSTLELGDSALYLCASSLWQGVTEAFFGQGTRLTVV.

J is TRBJ1-2 and V is TRBV7-2, with TRBD1 as a possible D gene (5 bases). The CDR3 covers 12 residues. Trimming shortened V by 2 bases and J by 6 bases, and 7 bases separated the two germline ends. Germline loops: CDR1 SGHTA, CDR2 FQGNSA. DNA of the CDR3: TGTGCCAGCAGCTTACGGGGGGATGGCTACACCTTC. The encoded protein is CASSLRGDGYTF. Full variable domain (outside the CDR3, taken from reference TRBV7-2 and TRBJ1-2): GAGVSQSPSNKVTEKGKDVELRCDPISGHTALYWYRQSLGQGLEFLIYFQGNSAPDKSGLPSDRFSAERTGGSVSTLTIQRTQQEDSAVYLCASSLRGDGYTFGSGTRLTVV.

V usage is TRBV7-2 and J usage is TRBJ2-3; 9 positions match TRBD1. Germline CDR1 is SGHTA and CDR2 is FQGNSA. V was pared by 1 base and J by 4 bases, with 6 bases of the junction left unmatched. This CDR3 is 16 amino acids long. This CDR3 is CASSLGGTGSADTQYF. As DNA, the CDR3 is TGTGCCAGCAGCTTAGGGGGGACAGGGAGCGCAGATACGCAGTATTTT.

This sequence joins TRBV19 and TRBJ1-1; D not certain. Germline CDR1 LNHDA, CDR2 SQIVND (reference sequence). The germline V and J ends were trimmed by 3 bases and 1 base, with 12 bases remaining between them. There are 15 residues in the CDR3. CDR3 in amino acids: CASSIEGATNTEAFF. The CDR3 bases are TGTGCCAGTAGTATCGAGGGCGCGACGAACACTGAAGCTTTCTTT.

The chain couples TRBV5-4 to TRBJ1-1; 9 bases are a match to TRBD1. The germline V gene has CDR1 SGHNT and CDR2 YYREEE (reference sequence). The CDR3 sequence is 15 residues long. Trimming at V came to 1 base and at J to 1 base, leaving 2 bases not matched to a gene. CDR3 in DNA: TGTGCCAGCAGCTTGCCGGGACAGGGGAACACTGAAGCTTTCTTT. Translation gives CASSLPGQGNTEAFF.

This chain uses TRBV2 with TRBJ2-3; D remains ambiguous. The germline V gene encodes CDR1 SNHLY and CDR2 FYNNEI. V was clipped by 4 bases and J by 4 bases, with 6 bases between them. The CDR3 sequence is 12 residues long. The CDR3 DNA is TGTGCCAGCAGTGGTGAGGCAGATACGCAGTATTTT. It specifies CASSGEADTQYF.

V gene TRBV7-3 combines with J gene TRBJ1-1; 7 nucleotides match TRBD1. CDR1 SGHTA and CDR2 FQGTGA come from the germline V gene. There are 15 residues in the CDR3. V lost 5 bases to trimming and J lost 0 bases; unmatched junction nucleotides: 6. CDR3 in amino acids: CASSPGQIMNTEAFF. CDR3 sequence (DNA): TGTGCCAGCAGCCCGGGACAGATAATGAACACTGAAGCTTTCTTT. The entire variable domain, with the rest obtained from reference TRBV7-3 and TRBJ1-1, is as follows: GAGVSQTPSNKVTEKGKYVELRCDPISGHTALYWYRQSLGQGPEFLIYFQGTGAADDSGLPNDRFFAVRPEGSVSTLKIQRTERGDSAVYLCASSPGQIMNTEAFFGQGTRLTVV.

This chain links TRBV30 with TRBJ1-1, with 7 nucleotides matching TRBD1. Germline values: CDR1 GTSNPN, CDR2 SVGIG (reference sequence). The CDR3 contains 12 residues. With V trimmed by 0 bases and J by 6 bases, 1 base remained unmatched. The CDR3 sequence: CAWSVGTAEAFF. The CDR3 DNA reads TGTGCCTGGAGTGTAGGGACAGCTGAAGCTTTCTTT.

This chain's CDR3 is CASSGRPPREESYNEQFF. The CDR3 DNA reads as TGTGCCAGCAGCGGGCGTCCGCCGCGGGAGGAATCTTACAATGAGCAGTTCTTC. The rearrangement joins TRBV9 to TRBJ2-1, with 8 bases fitting TRBD2. The germline gives CDR1 SGDLS, CDR2 YYNGEE. This CDR3 has 18 residues. V lost 3 bases to trimming and J lost 4 bases; unmatched junction nucleotides: 15.

The chain uses TRBV11-2 and TRBJ2-3; 10 bases map to TRBD2. CDR1 and CDR2 (germline): SGHAT, FQNNGV. Trimming at V came to 4 bases and at J to 7 bases, leaving 17 bases not matched to a gene. This CDR3 comprises 18 residues. In DNA, the CDR3 is TGTGCCAGCAGCTCCCCGGGCAAGCGGGAGGGCCCTAGCAATACGCAGTATTTT. Protein product: CASSSPGKREGPSNTQYF.

In DNA form, the CDR3 reads TGTGCCAGTAGCTACGATCGGGACAGGGGGCATTACGAGCAGTACTTC. Amino acid sequence: CASSYDRDRGHYEQYF. V usage is TRBV19 and J usage is TRBJ2-7; 12 bases are a match to TRBD1. V dropped 6 bases and J dropped 4; count of bases not matched to a gene: 10. The germline CDR1 and CDR2 sequences are LNHDA and SQIVND (reference sequence). The CDR3 is 16 amino acids.